Listed below are T cell receptor beta chains from one sample, sequenced in a study of OX40 agonist ivuxolimab in advanced cancers. The repertoire was sequenced with immunoSEQ multiplex PCR; TCRdb's copy has only in-frame clones and lacks some. The sample records tens of thousands of clones, roughly nine tenths being singletons. Material: CD4+ or CD8+ T cells sorted from blood, obtained in a trial of the OX40 agonist ivuxolimab. The origin of the receptors is an adult with an advanced solid tumor such as melanoma, head and neck, liver or kidney cancer. The CDR3 runs from the conserved cysteine through the conserved F or W. The D gene is left open where the match is weak. Size is omitted from some rows. Given values are once, few, many or a class for expanded clones.

TRBV6-5,TRBD1,TRBJ1-2,once,TGTGCCAGCAGCCGGACAGGGTCACATGGCTACACCTTC,CASSRTGSHGYTF
TRBV27,-,TRBJ1-3,-,TGTGCCAGCAGTCTGAGGGGTTTGGGAAACACCATATATTTT,CASSLRGLGNTIYF
TRBV18,-,TRBJ1-2,-,TGTGCCAGCTCACCACAGAGCCAAGAGACATCCTATGGCTACACCTTC,CASSPQSQETSYGYTF
TRBV18,TRBD2,TRBJ2-7,-,TGTGCCAGCTCAAGCGGGGGGTCCGCATACGAGCAGTACTTC,CASSSGGSAYEQYF
TRBV18,-,TRBJ2-5,-,TGTGCCAGCTCACCCAACTTGGGGTCCCAAGAGACCCAGTACTTC,CASSPNLGSQETQYF
TRBV9,TRBD1,TRBJ2-7,-,TGTGCCAGCAGCACATGGGACAGGGACGAGCAGTACTTC,CASSTWDRDEQYF
TRBV14,-,TRBJ1-6,-,TGTGCCAGCAGCCGTGACAGCGGGAATGGCTCACCCCTCCACTTT,CASSRDSGNGSPLHF
TRBV14,-,TRBJ2-7,-,TGTGCCAGCAGCCAAGATCTCGGGTCCTACGAGCAGTACTTC,CASSQDLGSYEQYF
TRBV29-1,TRBD1,TRBJ2-7,-,TGCAGCGTTGAGGTGGGGACAGGCCTCGCCTACGAGCAGTACTTC,CSVEVGTGLAYEQYF
TRBV5-1,-,TRBJ2-5,-,TGCGCCAGCAGCTTCCTGTCGGACCTGGGGGGCGCGGAGACCCAGTACTTC,CASSFLSDLGGAETQYF
TRBV19,TRBD1,TRBJ1-5,-,TGTGCCAGTAGCAATAACCCGGGACAGGGCGGACAGCCCCAGCATTTT,CASSNNPGQGGQPQHF
TRBV10-3,-,TRBJ1-1,-,TGTGCCATCAGTGAGAGGGCCAAGAACACTGAAGCTTTCTTT,CAISERAKNTEAFF
TRBV29-1,-,TRBJ1-2,-,TGCAGCGCCGGGGGGCAGGGCAACAGTGGCTACACCTTC,CSAGGQGNSGYTF
TRBV2,-,TRBJ1-2,-,TGTGCCAGCAGTCCTACGCTAGACAGTCACCTCTATGGCTACACCTTC,CASSPTLDSHLYGYTF
TRBV10-3,-,TRBJ1-1,once,TGTGCCGTCGCCCGGGGTGGAACTGAAGCTTTCTTT,CAVARGGTEAFF
TRBV10-3,TRBD2,TRBJ2-1,-,TGTGCCATCACCGAGCGGGAGGGTATGAATGAGCAGTTCTTC,CAITEREGMNEQFF
TRBV5-1,TRBD1,TRBJ1-1,-,TGCGCCAGCAGCCCCGGACAGGCCAACACTGAAGCTTTCTTT,CASSPGQANTEAFF
TRBV18,-,TRBJ2-3,-,TGTGCCAGCTCACCACTAGGTGGGAGGAAGGATACGCAGTATTTT,CASSPLGGRKDTQYF
TRBV5-1,-,TRBJ2-7,-,TGCGCCAGCAGCTTGGCCATGTACTCCTACGAGCAGTACTTC,CASSLAMYSYEQYF
TRBV27,-,TRBJ2-2,-,TGTGCCAGCAGTTTTTTTAGGGTATTCGGGCAGGGAGACGGGGAGCTGTTTTTT,CASSFFRVFGQGDGELFF
TRBV30,-,TRBJ2-1,-,TGTGCCTGGAGTGGAGGGGGAGCTTACAATGAGCAGTTCTTC,CAWSGGGAYNEQFF
TRBV10-3,-,TRBJ1-4,-,TGTGCCATCAGTGAGTCGGGGCAGGGTGGCGAAAAACTGTTTTTT,CAISESGQGGEKLFF
TRBV18,TRBD1,TRBJ1-1,-,TGTGCCAGCTCACCACAGCTTGGGACAGACCTAACCTCGAACACTGAAGCTTTCTTT,CASSPQLGTDLTSNTEAFF
TRBV6-5,TRBD1,TRBJ2-7,-,TGTGCCAGCAGTTACTCTGGGACAGGGGGCTTCTCCGAGCAGTACTTC,CASSYSGTGGFSEQYF
TRBV6-4,TRBD2,TRBJ2-3,-,TGTGCCAGCAGTGACCGGGTCTCGGGGGGGCCTAACACAGATACGCAGTATTTT,CASSDRVSGGPNTDTQYF
TRBV5-1,-,TRBJ2-5,-,TGCGCCAGCAGCTTGGTAGCTGAGACCCAGTACTTC,CASSLVAETQYF
TRBV7-8,-,TRBJ1-3,-,TGTGCCAGCAGCTTAACCCCCCTGGTGGCGGCTGGAAACACCATATATTTT,CASSLTPLVAAGNTIYF
TRBV10-2,-,TRBJ1-1,-,TGCGCCAGCTCTAGGGATATGAACACTGAAGCTTTCTTT,CASSRDMNTEAFF
TRBV5-4,-,TRBJ2-5,-,TGTGCCAGCAGCTTGGTCAGGGGCGCGGCGGAGACCCAGTACTTC,CASSLVRGAAETQYF
TRBV30,-,TRBJ1-6,-,TGTGCCTGGCAGGACAGAACTCGAAATTCACCCCTCCACTTT,CAWQDRTRNSPLHF
TRBV10-3,-,TRBJ1-1,-,TGTGCCATCAGTGAGTCTCGGGTAGAAGCTTTCTTT,CAISESRVEAFF
TRBV11-2,-,TRBJ1-1,-,TGTGCCAGCAGCTTATCCCCGCAGAGGAACACTGAAGCTTTCTTT,CASSLSPQRNTEAFF
TRBV6-5,-,TRBJ1-2,-,TGTGCCAGCAGTGTAGAACAGGGTAATGTCTATGGCTACACCTTC,CASSVEQGNVYGYTF
TRBV30,TRBD1,TRBJ2-5,-,TGTGCCTGGAAATGGACAGGGGGCCAGTACTTC,CAWKWTGGQYF
TRBV6-1,-,TRBJ2-1,-,TGTGCCAGCAGTGAGAGAAACAGTTTAGATGAGCAGTTCTTC,CASSERNSLDEQFF
TRBV14,-,TRBJ2-2,-,TGTGCCAGCAGCCTTCTCAGGGTATCACTAGACACCGGGGAGCTGTTTTTT,CASSLLRVSLDTGELFF
TRBV28,-,TRBJ2-2,-,TGTGCCAGCAGAGGACGAACTAACACCGGGGAGCTGTTTTTT,CASRGRTNTGELFF
TRBV7-6,-,TRBJ1-1,-,TGTGCCAGCAGCTCGGCTCGGCAGGGTACCGCTTTCTTT,CASSSARQGTAFF
TRBV11-2,-,TRBJ1-2,few,TGTGCCAGCAGCTTAGAGGGGGTAGGCTACACCTTC,CASSLEGVGYTF
TRBV30,TRBD1,TRBJ1-4,-,TGTGCCTGGAGTGGACAGGGGGCTGGTGAAAAACTGTTTTTT,CAWSGQGAGEKLFF